This T cell receptor (beta chain) originates from a study of blood T cell repertoires in COVID-19. Study overall: COVID-19 samples, acute and convalescent, were from the United States, Italy and Spain. Nucleic acid was either cDNA or gDNA, and it came from T cells, B-cell-depleted T cells, or PBMCs.

Per the original methods: For nucleated cells, counts were estimated from reference gene primer amplification. The method was immunoSEQ multiplex PCR; TCRdb's version includes in-frame clones alone and lacks a portion of them. The DNA gave D and trimming, while V, J and clone size come from that table. The sample holds about 60,000 clones; 85% to 90% are singletons and the top ten take 1.4%. Per the germline V gene, CDR1 is SGHNT and CDR2 is YENEEA. The CDR3 runs to 15 residues. V lost 2 bases, J lost 5 bases, and 16 bases lay in between. This rearrangement joins TRBV11-3 to TRBJ2-7; D is possibly TRBD2 (5 bases). Sequenced: peripheral blood. The source of this sequence is a man aged 60 to 75 with acute or convalescent COVID-19. This chain's CDR3 is CASSLLAWGEDEQYF. CDR3 DNA: TGTGCCAGCAGCTTACTAGCTTGGGGTGAGGACGAGCAGTACTTC.